The 31 T cell receptor beta chains listed next were all sequenced from one sample in a study of blood T cell repertoires in COVID-19. Measured with immunoSEQ multiplex PCR; TCRdb has only the in-frame clones, and not every one. The sample shows about 300,000 clones, approximately 90% of them seen only once. The sequencing sample was made of PBMCs or T cells enriched from blood (not recorded which). The source is a woman aged 25-40 years who had recovered from COVID-19.

The gene calls are TRBV3-1 (or the pseudogene TRBV3-2) and TRBJ2-5, with D possibly matching TRBD2 (5 bases). In germline, CDR1 is LGHDT, CDR2 YNNKEL (reference sequence). Trimming removed 1 base at V and 9 bases at J, with 15 bases between. CDR3 size: 14 residues. CDR3 sequence: CASSQVTLEEAQYF. The CDR3 DNA reads TGTGCCAGCAGCCAAGTTACATTGGAGGAAGCCCAGTACTTC.

The chain has TRBV18 and TRBJ2-7, with 9 positions matching TRBD1. CDR1 KGHSH and CDR2 LQKENI come from the germline V gene. The CDR3 is made up of 15 amino acids. J gave up 6 bases and V 3 bases, and 9 bases lay outside the gene matches. CDR3 DNA: TGTGCCAGCTCACCGGTCAGCGACAGGGGGACCGAGCAGTACTTC. It codes for CASSPVSDRGTEQYF. Together with reference TRBV18 and TRBJ2-7, the CDR3 gives the full variable domain: NAGVMQNPRHLVRRRGQEARLRCSPMKGHSHVYWYRQLPEEGLKFMVYLQKENIIDESGMPKERFSAEFPKEGPSILRIQQVVRGDSAAYFCASSPVSDRGTEQYFGPGTRLTVT.

The chain couples TRBV7-9 to TRBJ1-3; D might be TRBD1 (6 bases). This CDR3 is built from 17 residues. Between the trimmed V and J ends, which lost 7 bases and 0 bases, there was a span of 19 bases. Per the germline V gene, CDR1 is SEHNR and CDR2 is FQNEAQ (reference sequence). This chain's CDR3 is CASTNWIGGFSGNTIYF. The CDR3 bases are TGTGCCAGCACCAATTGGATAGGGGGTTTCTCTGGAAACACCATATATTTT.

V and J are TRBV19 and TRBJ1-2; D gene unclear. Between the trimmed V and J ends, which lost 3 bases and 8 bases, there was a span of 13 bases. CDR3 size: 13 residues. CDR1 is LNHDA, CDR2 SQIVND, per germline (reference sequence). The CDR3: CASSMVGVGGYTF. The CDR3 bases are TGTGCCAGTAGTATGGTAGGAGTCGGCGGCTACACCTTC.

This clone appeared once. The chain is built from TRBV5-1 and TRBJ1-1; TRBD1 agrees at 8 bases. CDR1 and CDR2 from the germline V gene are SGHRS and YFSETQ. The CDR3 runs to 16 residues. Germline trimming cut 0 bases from V and 5 bases from J; bases unmatched to any gene: 9. Written as DNA, the CDR3 is TGCGCCAGCAGCTTGGCCCCAGGGGGCGTTGGTACTGAAGCTTTCTTT. This codes for CASSLAPGGVGTEAFF. The full variable domain, with the rest looked up from reference TRBV5-1 and TRBJ1-1, is KAGVTQTPRYLIKTRGQQVTLSCSPISGHRSVSWYQQTPGQGLQFLFEYFSETQRNKGNFPGRFSGRQFSNSRSEMNVSTLELGDSALYLCASSLAPGGVGTEAFFGQGTRLTVV.

The rearrangement joins TRBV19 to TRBJ2-5; D unresolved. Germline CDR1 reads LNHDA; CDR2 reads SQIVND (reference sequence). This CDR3 is 17 amino acids long. The V end lost 5 bases, the J end lost 2 bases, and 21 bases lay between the germline ends. The CDR3 sequence: CASSPKLTPILQETQYF. DNA for the CDR3: TGTGCCAGTAGTCCTAAACTCACGCCGATTCTGCAAGAGACCCAGTACTTC. Full variable domain (rest looked up from reference TRBV19 and TRBJ2-5): DGGITQSPKYLFRKEGQNVTLSCEQNLNHDAMYWYRQDPGQGLRLIYYSQIVNDFQKGDIAEGYSVSREKKESFPLTVTSAQKNPTAFYLCASSPKLTPILQETQYFGPGTRLLVL.

Comments on this clone: Other DNA sequences of this sample code for an identical CDR3. V usage is TRBV20-1 and J usage is TRBJ2-5; no clear D gene. Germline V gene sequence: CDR1 DFQATT, CDR2 SNEGSKA (reference sequence). The V and J ends lost 2 bases and 3 bases respectively, with 4 bases between them. The CDR3 has 11 amino acids. The DNA of the CDR3 is TGCAGTGCTAGACCTGAAGAGACCCAGTACTTC. This sequence encodes CSARPEETQYF.

The chain has TRBV9 and TRBJ2-5; 7 bases match TRBD1. The germline gives CDR1 SGDLS, CDR2 YYNGEE. The CDR3 has 15 amino acids. V lost 5 bases, J lost 2 bases, and 9 bases stayed unmatched. The CDR3, as DNA: TGTGCCAGCAGACGACAGGGAAGGGTTCAAGAGACCCAGTACTTC. Its protein product is CASRRQGRVQETQYF.

The V call is TRBV19, the J call TRBJ1-2; 7 bases are a match to TRBD1. J was trimmed by 4 bases and V by 9 bases; bases with no gene match: 11. Germline-derived CDR1 and CDR2 are LNHDA and SQIVND (reference sequence). The CDR3 consists of 14 residues. The CDR3 DNA sequence: TGTGCCAGCGCAGACTTGGGACAGAGCTATGGCTACACCTTC. It codes for CASADLGQSYGYTF.

This rearrangement joins TRBV19 to TRBJ1-2; TRBD1 matches 7 bases. Germline V gene data show CDR1 as LNHDA and CDR2 as SQIVND (reference sequence). This CDR3 comprises 14 residues. The junction had 9 bases not matched to a gene; V was cut back by 8 bases and J by 3 bases. The CDR3 loop reads CASPEEQGHYGYTF. DNA for the CDR3: TGTGCCAGTCCTGAGGAACAGGGGCACTATGGCTACACCTTC. The full variable domain, in which reference TRBV19 and TRBJ1-2 provide the parts outside the CDR3, is DGGITQSPKYLFRKEGQNVTLSCEQNLNHDAMYWYRQDPGQGLRLIYYSQIVNDFQKGDIAEGYSVSREKKESFPLTVTSAQKNPTAFYLCASPEEQGHYGYTFGSGTRLTVV.

This chain uses TRBV11-2 with TRBJ2-2; D not resolved. Trimming pared 6 bases from V and 0 bases from J, leaving 8 bases between. The CDR3 has 14 amino acids. The germline gives CDR1 SGHAT, CDR2 FQNNGV. The CDR3 spells CASSRAPNTGELFF. CDR3 bases: TGTGCCAGCAGTCGCGCCCCGAACACCGGGGAGCTGTTTTTT.

The chain couples TRBV6-2 or TRBV6-3 to TRBJ1-5; 7 positions agree with TRBD1. V lost 2 bases, J lost 6 bases, and 4 bases stayed unmatched. Germline CDR1 MNHEY, CDR2 SVGEGT. The CDR3 is 14 amino acids. CDR3 sequence (DNA): TGTGCCAGCAGTTACGACAGGGAATCTCAGCCCCAGCATTTT. It specifies CASSYDRESQPQHF.

The genes are TRBV27 and TRBJ1-5; the match to TRBD1 covers 8 bases. CDR3 size: 14 residues. From germline, CDR1 is MNHEY and CDR2 SMNVEV (reference sequence). V shed 8 bases, J shed 3 bases, and the junction held 6 bases outside the gene matches. CDR3 DNA: TGTGCCAGCCGCGGGACAGGTCCCAATCAGCCCCAGCATTTT. Protein sequence: CASRGTGPNQPQHF.

V usage is TRBV19 and J usage is TRBJ1-1, with TRBD1 matching over 12 bases. From germline, CDR1 is LNHDA and CDR2 SQIVND (reference sequence). Trimming took 9 bases from V and 1 from J; bases not matched to a gene: 3. There are 14 residues in the CDR3. CDR3 region: CASGTGGANTEAFF. The CDR3 nucleotides are TGTGCCAGCGGGACAGGGGGCGCGAACACTGAAGCTTTCTTT.

The V gene is TRBV5-5, the J gene TRBJ1-2; the D gene is possibly TRBD1 (6 bases). Germline V CDR1 and CDR2: SGHKS, YYEKEE (reference sequence). The CDR3 length is 14 residues. V was cut by 4 bases and J by 0 bases, with 10 bases left in between. The CDR3 reads CASSLRDTNYGYTF. CDR3 sequence (DNA): TGTGCCAGCAGCCTACGGGACACTAACTATGGCTACACCTTC.

V is TRBV25-1 and J is TRBJ2-3, with 7 bases that match TRBD2. The CDR3 extends over 15 amino acids. V was pared by 5 bases and J by 1 base, with 6 bases of the junction left unmatched. The V gene's germline CDR1 is MGHDK and CDR2 SYGVNS. The CDR3 bases are TGTGCCAGCAGTCCCCCACGGGGGGGCACAGATACGCAGTATTTT. It yields the protein CASSPPRGGTDTQYF.

J is TRBJ1-2 and V is TRBV5-5; 8 nucleotides align to TRBD1. The CDR3 length is 14 residues. The ends lost 3 bases at V and 3 bases at J; junction bases unmatched: 4. Germline V gene data show CDR1 as SGHKS and CDR2 as YYEKEE (reference sequence). CDR3: CASSWSTGDYGYTF. CDR3 in DNA: TGTGCCAGCAGCTGGTCGACAGGGGACTATGGCTACACCTTC.

A note on this clone: At the DNA level, this CDR3 is encoded by other sequences in the same sample as well. The chain uses TRBV18 and TRBJ1-1; D is possibly TRBD1 (5 bases). V was trimmed by 0 bases and J by 3 bases, leaving 8 bases between them. Germline V gene data show CDR1 as KGHSH and CDR2 as LQKENI. The CDR3 totals 14 residues. The CDR3 nucleotides read TGTGCCAGCTCACCACCGGGGGGGTACACTGAAGCTTTCTTT. Residues: CASSPPGGYTEAFF.

The V and J genes are TRBV7-9 and TRBJ2-2; 7 bases line up with TRBD1. In germline, CDR1 is SEHNR, CDR2 FQNEAQ (reference sequence). This CDR3 has 15 amino acids. V shed 4 bases, J shed 1 base, and the junction held 3 bases outside the gene matches. CDR3 bases: TGTGCCAGCAGCTCAGGGGGAGAGAACACCGGGGAGCTGTTTTTT. Encoded protein: CASSSGGENTGELFF.

The chain combines TRBV2 with TRBJ1-5; weak D call: TRBD1 (6 bases). V lost 7 bases and J lost 4, with 14 bases in between. Germline loops: CDR1 SNHLY, CDR2 FYNNEI. This CDR3 is built from 14 residues. The CDR3 here is CASTLTGENQPQHF. The CDR3 DNA reads as TGTGCCAGCACCCTGACAGGCGAAAATCAGCCCCAGCATTTT.

The J gene is TRBJ1-3, the V gene TRBV19; D may be TRBD1 (5 bases). V lost 3 bases, J lost 3 bases, and 6 bases lay in between. The CDR3 runs to 13 residues. The germline V gene encodes CDR1 LNHDA and CDR2 SQIVND (reference sequence). CDR3 sequence: CASSIRVGNTIYF. As DNA, the CDR3 is TGTGCCAGTAGTATCAGGGTTGGAAACACCATATATTTT.

CDR3 loop: CASGLTGAPDEKLFF. CDR3 DNA: TGTGCTAGTGGTCTGACAGGGGCGCCTGATGAAAAACTGTTTTTT. This rearrangement joins TRBV12-5 to TRBJ1-4, with 8 bases lining up with TRBD1. The V gene's germline CDR1 is LGHNT and CDR2 FRNRAP. J gave up 6 bases and V 5 bases, and 8 bases lay outside the gene matches. CDR3 length: 15 residues.

This chain joins TRBV6-5 and TRBJ2-7; possibly TRBD1 for D (6 bases). Trimming took off 6 bases at V and 4 bases at J, with 16 bases between the two ends. The CDR3 spans 14 residues. Germline assignment: CDR1 MNHEY and CDR2 SVGAGI. The CDR3 is CASSAPGAVYEQYF. The CDR3 bases are TGTGCCAGCAGCGCCCCAGGGGCTGTTTACGAGCAGTACTTC.

The chain joins TRBV6-1 to TRBJ1-5; a weak D match, TRBD1 (6 bases). The V gene's germline CDR1 is MNHNS and CDR2 SASEGT. V was pared by 0 bases and J by 3 bases, with 12 bases between. CDR3 length: 16 amino acids. The CDR3 sequence: CASSEAAGAYNQPQHF. Written as DNA, the CDR3 is TGTGCCAGCAGTGAAGCGGCAGGGGCGTACAATCAGCCCCAGCATTTT.

The V call is TRBV5-5, the J call TRBJ1-5, with D tentatively TRBD1 (6 bases). The CDR3 is 14 amino acids. CDR1 and CDR2 from the germline V gene are SGHKS and YYEKEE (reference sequence). V shed 4 bases and J shed 6 bases, with 14 bases lying between them. CDR3 DNA sequence: TGTGCCAGCAGCACGGACAGAACGTCTCAGCCCCAGCATTTT. Translated: CASSTDRTSQPQHF.

This chain joins TRBV7-9 and TRBJ1-5; D remains unclear. Trimming stripped 0 bases from V and 0 bases from J, with 9 bases between. The CDR3 runs to 16 residues. CDR1 SEHNR and CDR2 FQNEAQ come from the germline V gene (reference sequence). Here the CDR3 DNA reads TGTGCCAGCAGCTTAGCGGAAGCGTATAGCAATCAGCCCCAGCATTTT. This codes for CASSLAEAYSNQPQHF.

V gene TRBV10-3 combines with J gene TRBJ2-3, with TRBD2 as a possible D gene (6 bases). CDR3 length: 14 residues. Germline CDR1 and CDR2: ENHRY and SYGVKD. V was pared by 5 bases and J by 2 bases, with 11 bases between. CDR3 amino acids: CAISPGLDTDTQYF. The CDR3 DNA reads as TGTGCCATCAGTCCGGGACTGGACACAGATACGCAGTATTTT.

The CDR3 spells CASSLTGGADTQYF. The CDR3 DNA follows: TGTGCCAGCAGCTTAACTGGCGGGGCAGATACGCAGTATTTT. V gene TRBV7-3 combines with J gene TRBJ2-3, with a tentative D call TRBD2 (6 bases). Between the trimmed V and J ends, which lost 0 bases and 4 bases, there was a span of 8 bases. The CDR3 covers 14 residues. CDR1 and CDR2 from the germline V gene are SGHTA and FQGTGA.

The chain has TRBV4-1 and TRBJ2-7, with no clear D. There are 14 residues in the CDR3. V was shortened by 2 bases and J by 2 bases, with 10 bases between the two germline ends. The germline CDR1 and CDR2 sequences are MGHRA and YSYEKL. The CDR3 DNA sequence: TGCGCCAGCAGCCAACCCCAACAGCCCTACGAGCAGTACTTC. This translates into CASSQPQQPYEQYF.

V and J are TRBV10-3 and TRBJ1-2, with no clear D. The CDR3 is 14 amino acids. Trimming took off 3 bases at V and 2 bases at J, with 10 bases between the two ends. Germline V gives CDR1 ENHRY, CDR2 SYGVKD. The CDR3 DNA reads as TGTGCCATCAGTGACCCCGCCGGGAACTATGGCTACACCTTC. Its translation is CAISDPAGNYGYTF.

J is TRBJ1-2 and V is TRBV5-1; 8 bases map to TRBD1. V shed 0 bases and J 7 bases; nucleotides not matched to a gene: 8. Germline lookup yields CDR1 SGHRS and CDR2 YFSETQ. CDR3 length: 15 residues. CDR3 sequence (DNA): TGCGCCAGCAGCTTGGAGGTCAGGGGGCTTGCTGGCTACACCTTC. It translates to CASSLEVRGLAGYTF.